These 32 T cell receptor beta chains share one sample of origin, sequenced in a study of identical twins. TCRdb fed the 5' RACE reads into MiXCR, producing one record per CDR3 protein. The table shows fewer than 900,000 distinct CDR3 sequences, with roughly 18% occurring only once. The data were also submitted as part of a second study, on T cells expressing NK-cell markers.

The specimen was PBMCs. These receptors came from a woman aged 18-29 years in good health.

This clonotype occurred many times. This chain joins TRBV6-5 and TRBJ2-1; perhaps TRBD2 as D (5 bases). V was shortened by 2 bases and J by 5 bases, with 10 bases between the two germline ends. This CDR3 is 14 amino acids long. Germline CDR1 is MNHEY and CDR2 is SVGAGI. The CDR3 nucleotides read TGTGCCAGCAGTTACGAGCTAGCCCACAATGAGCAGTTCTTC. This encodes CASSYELAHNEQFF.

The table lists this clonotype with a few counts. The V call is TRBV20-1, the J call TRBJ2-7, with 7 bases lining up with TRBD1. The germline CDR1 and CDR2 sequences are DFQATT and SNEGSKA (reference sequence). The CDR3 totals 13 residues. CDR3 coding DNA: TGCAGCTCGTCCGGGACAGCTCTAGGAGAGCAGTACTTC. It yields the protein CSSSGTALGEQYF.

The CDR3 sequence is CSVQAGGTDIQYF. The CDR3 bases are TGCAGCGTTCAAGCGGGAGGGACGGACATTCAGTACTTC. V usage is TRBV29-1 and J usage is TRBJ2-4, with 10 bases identical to TRBD2. The CDR3 sequence is 13 residues long. Germline values: CDR1 SQVTM, CDR2 ANQGSEA. V lost 5 bases, J lost 8 bases, and 6 bases stayed unmatched.

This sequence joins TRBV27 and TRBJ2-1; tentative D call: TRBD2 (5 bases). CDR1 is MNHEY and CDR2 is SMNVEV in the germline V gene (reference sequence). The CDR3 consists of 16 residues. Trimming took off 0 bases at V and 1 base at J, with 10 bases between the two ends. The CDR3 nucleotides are TGTGCCAGCAGTTTATCAGAGGGTTGGTCCTACAATGAGCAGTTCTTC. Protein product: CASSLSEGWSYNEQFF.

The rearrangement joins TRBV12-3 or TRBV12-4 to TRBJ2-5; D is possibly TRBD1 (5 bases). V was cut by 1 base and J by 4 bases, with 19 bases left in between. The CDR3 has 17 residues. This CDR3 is CASSLDSWTRYGETQYF. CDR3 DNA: TGTGCCAGCAGTTTAGATAGTTGGACACGGTACGGAGAGACCCAGTACTTC.

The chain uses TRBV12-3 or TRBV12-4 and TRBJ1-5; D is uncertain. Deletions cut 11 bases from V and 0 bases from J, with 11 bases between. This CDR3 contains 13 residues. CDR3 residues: CAGQRNSNQPQHF. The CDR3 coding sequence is TGTGCCGGGCAACGAAATAGCAATCAGCCCCAGCATTTT.

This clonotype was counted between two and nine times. CDR3 bases: TGTGCCAGCAGCTTTGGGGGGGCTACCAAAAACATTCAGTACTTC. Its translation is CASSFGGATKNIQYF. This chain uses TRBV11-2 with TRBJ2-4; a possible D gene is TRBD2 (7 bases). V was pared by 3 bases and J by 2 bases, with 11 bases between. CDR3 length equals 15 residues. The V gene's germline CDR1 is SGHAT and CDR2 FQNNGV.

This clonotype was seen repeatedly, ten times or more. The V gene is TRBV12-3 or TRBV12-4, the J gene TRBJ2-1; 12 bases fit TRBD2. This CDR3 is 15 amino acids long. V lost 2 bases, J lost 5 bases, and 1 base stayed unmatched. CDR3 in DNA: TGTGCCAGCAGTTTATGGACTAGCGGGAACAATGAGCAGTTCTTC. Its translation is CASSLWTSGNNEQFF.

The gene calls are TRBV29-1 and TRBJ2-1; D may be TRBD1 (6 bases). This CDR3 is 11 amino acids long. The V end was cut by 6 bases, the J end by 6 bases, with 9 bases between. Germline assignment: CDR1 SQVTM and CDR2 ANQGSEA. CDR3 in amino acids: CSVMTGNEQFF. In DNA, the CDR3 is TGCAGCGTAATGACAGGCAATGAGCAGTTCTTC.

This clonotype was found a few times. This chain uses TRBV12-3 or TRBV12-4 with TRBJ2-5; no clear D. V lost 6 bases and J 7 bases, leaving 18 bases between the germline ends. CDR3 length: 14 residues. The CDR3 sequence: CASSTGSSPATQYF. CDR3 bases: TGTGCCAGCAGCACTGGGTCGTCTCCCGCGACCCAGTACTTC.

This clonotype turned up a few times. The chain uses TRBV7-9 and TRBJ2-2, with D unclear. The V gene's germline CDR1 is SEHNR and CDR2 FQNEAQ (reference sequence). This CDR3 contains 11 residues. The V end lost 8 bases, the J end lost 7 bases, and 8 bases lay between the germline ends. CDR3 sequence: CASGTSGELFF. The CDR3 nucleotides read TGTGCCAGCGGAACCAGCGGGGAGCTGTTTTTT.

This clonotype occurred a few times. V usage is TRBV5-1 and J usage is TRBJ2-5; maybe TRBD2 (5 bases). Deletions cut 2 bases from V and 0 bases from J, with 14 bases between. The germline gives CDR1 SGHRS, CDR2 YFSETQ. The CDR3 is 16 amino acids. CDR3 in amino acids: CASSFGIAWYQETQYF. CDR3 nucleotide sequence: TGCGCCAGCAGCTTTGGGATAGCGTGGTACCAAGAGACCCAGTACTTC.

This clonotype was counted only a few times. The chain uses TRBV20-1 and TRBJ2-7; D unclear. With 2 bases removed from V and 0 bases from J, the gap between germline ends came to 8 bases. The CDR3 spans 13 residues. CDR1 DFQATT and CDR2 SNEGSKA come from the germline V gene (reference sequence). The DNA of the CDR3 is TGCAGTGCTAGACGGGTCGTCTCCTACGAGCAGTACTTC. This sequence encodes CSARRVVSYEQYF.

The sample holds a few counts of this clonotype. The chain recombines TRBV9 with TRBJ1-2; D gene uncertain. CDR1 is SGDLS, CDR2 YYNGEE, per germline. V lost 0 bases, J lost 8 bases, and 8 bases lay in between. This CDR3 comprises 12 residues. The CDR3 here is CASSVGGTGYTF. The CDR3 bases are TGTGCCAGCAGCGTAGGGGGTACGGGCTACACCTTC. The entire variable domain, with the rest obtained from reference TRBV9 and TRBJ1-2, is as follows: DSGVTQTPKHLITATGQRVTLRCSPRSGDLSVYWYQQSLDQGLQFLIQYYNGEERAKGNILERFSAQQFPDLHSELNLSSLELGDSALYFCASSVGGTGYTFGSGTRLTVV.

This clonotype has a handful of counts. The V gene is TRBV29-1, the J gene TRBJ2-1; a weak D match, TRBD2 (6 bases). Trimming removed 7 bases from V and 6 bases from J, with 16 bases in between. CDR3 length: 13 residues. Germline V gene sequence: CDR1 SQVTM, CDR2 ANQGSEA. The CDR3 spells CSAEPPSVNEQFF. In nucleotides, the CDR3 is TGCAGCGCGGAGCCCCCTAGCGTCAATGAGCAGTTCTTC.

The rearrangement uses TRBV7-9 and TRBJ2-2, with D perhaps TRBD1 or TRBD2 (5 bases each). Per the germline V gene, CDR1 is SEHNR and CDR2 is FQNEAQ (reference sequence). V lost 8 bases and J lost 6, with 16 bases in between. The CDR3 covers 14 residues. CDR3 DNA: TGTGCCAGCTCCCCGGGGCATATCGCCGGGGAGCTGTTTTTT. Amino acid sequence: CASSPGHIAGELFF.

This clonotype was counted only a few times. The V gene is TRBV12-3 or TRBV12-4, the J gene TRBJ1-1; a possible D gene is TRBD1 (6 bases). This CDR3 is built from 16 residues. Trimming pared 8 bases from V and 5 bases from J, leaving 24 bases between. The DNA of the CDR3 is TGTGCCAGCTCAGTTCGGTATCGGGGGCGCGGGACTGAAGCTTTCTTT. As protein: CASSVRYRGRGTEAFF.

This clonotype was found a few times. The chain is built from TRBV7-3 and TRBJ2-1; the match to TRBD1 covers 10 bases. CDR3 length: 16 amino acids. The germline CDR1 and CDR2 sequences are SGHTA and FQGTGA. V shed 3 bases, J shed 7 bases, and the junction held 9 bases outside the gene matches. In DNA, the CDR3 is TGTGCCAGCAGCTTTAATTATGGGACAGGGGTAAATGAGCAGTTCTTC. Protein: CASSFNYGTGVNEQFF.

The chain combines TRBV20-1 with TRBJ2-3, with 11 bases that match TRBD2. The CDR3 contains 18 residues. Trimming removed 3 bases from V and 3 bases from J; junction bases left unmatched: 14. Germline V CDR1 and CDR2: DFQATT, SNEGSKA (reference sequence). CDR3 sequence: CSASLSFGRLAGTDTQYF. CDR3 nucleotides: TGCAGTGCTAGTCTTTCGTTCGGGAGACTAGCGGGGACAGATACGCAGTATTTT.

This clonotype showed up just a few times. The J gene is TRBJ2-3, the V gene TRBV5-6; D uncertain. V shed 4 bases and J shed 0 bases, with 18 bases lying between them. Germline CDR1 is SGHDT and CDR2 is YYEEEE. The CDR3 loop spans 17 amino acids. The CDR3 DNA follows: TGTGCCAGCAGCCGTGTAAGGAGAGAAACTAGCACAGATACGCAGTATTTT. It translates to CASSRVRRETSTDTQYF.

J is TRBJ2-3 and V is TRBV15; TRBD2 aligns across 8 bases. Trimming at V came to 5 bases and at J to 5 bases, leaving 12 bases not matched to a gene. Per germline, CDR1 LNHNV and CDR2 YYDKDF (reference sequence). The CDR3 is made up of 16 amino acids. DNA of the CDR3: TGTGCCACCAGCTCGACGGGAGGGGGGGCACAAGATACGCAGTATTTT. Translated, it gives CATSSTGGGAQDTQYF.

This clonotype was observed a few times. CDR3 residues: CASSRLGGANTGELFF. The CDR3 DNA sequence: TGTGCCAGCAGCCGCTTAGGGGGGGCGAACACCGGGGAGCTGTTTTTT. The chain is built from TRBV6-1 and TRBJ2-2; TRBD2 is a possible D gene (7 bases). Germline assignment: CDR1 MNHNS and CDR2 SASEGT. V was pared by 6 bases and J by 0 bases, with 14 bases between. The CDR3 covers 16 residues.

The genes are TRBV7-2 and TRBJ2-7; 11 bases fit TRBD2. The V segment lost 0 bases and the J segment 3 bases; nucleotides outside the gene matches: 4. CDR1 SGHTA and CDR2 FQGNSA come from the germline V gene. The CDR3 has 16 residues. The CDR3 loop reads CASSLAYSGRGYEQYF. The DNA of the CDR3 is TGTGCCAGCAGCTTAGCATATAGCGGGAGGGGCTACGAGCAGTACTTC.

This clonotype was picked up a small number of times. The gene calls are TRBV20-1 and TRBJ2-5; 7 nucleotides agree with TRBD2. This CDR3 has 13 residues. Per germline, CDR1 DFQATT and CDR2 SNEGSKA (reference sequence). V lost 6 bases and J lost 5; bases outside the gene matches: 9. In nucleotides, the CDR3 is TGCAGTGCACGGCCCCTCGGGAGGGAGACCCAGTACTTC. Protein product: CSARPLGRETQYF.

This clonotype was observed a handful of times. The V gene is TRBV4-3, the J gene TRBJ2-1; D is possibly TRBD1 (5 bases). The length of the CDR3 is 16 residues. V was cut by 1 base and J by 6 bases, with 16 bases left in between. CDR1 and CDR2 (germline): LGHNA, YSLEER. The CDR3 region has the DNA TGCGCCAGCAGCCAAGGGGTGGGGCGGTGGGGCAATGAGCAGTTCTTC. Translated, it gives CASSQGVGRWGNEQFF.

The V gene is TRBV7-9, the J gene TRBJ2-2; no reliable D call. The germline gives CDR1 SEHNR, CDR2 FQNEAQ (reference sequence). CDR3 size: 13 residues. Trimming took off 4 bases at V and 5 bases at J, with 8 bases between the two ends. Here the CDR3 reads CASSSQETGELFF. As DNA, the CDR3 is TGTGCCAGCAGCTCCCAGGAAACCGGGGAGCTGTTTTTT.

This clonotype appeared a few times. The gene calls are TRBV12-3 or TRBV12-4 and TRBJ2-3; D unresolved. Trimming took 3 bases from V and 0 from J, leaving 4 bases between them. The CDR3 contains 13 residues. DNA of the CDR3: TGTGCCAGCAGTTTTGAGAGCACAGATACGCAGTATTTT. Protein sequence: CASSFESTDTQYF.

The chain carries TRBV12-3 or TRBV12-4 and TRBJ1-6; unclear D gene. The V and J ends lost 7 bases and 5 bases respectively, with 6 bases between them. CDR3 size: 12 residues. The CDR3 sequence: CASMGNNSPLHF. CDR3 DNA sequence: TGTGCCAGCATGGGAAATAATTCACCCCTCCACTTT.

The CDR3 is CASNPIGQDTEAFF. CDR3 sequence (DNA): TGTGCCAGCAACCCAATTGGACAGGACACTGAAGCTTTCTTT. The chain links TRBV6-1 to TRBJ1-1; 7 bases align to TRBD1. Trimming removed 7 bases from V and 3 bases from J; junction bases left unmatched: 8. The CDR3 is 14 residues long. Germline CDR1 is MNHNS and CDR2 is SASEGT.

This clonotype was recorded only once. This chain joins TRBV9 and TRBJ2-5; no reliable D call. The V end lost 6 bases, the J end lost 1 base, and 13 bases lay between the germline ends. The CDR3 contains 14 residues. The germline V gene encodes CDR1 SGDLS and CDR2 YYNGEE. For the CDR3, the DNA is TGTGCCAGCACCCCGGGTCGGGCCCAAGAGACCCAGTACTTC. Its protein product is CASTPGRAQETQYF.

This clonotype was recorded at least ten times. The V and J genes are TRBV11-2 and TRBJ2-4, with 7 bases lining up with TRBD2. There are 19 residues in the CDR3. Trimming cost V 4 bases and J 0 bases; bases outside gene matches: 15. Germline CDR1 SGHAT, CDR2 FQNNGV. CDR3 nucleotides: TGTGCCAGCAGCTCCCCGCCCATGGGACTAACAAAAGCCAAAAACATTCAGTACTTC. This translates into CASSSPPMGLTKAKNIQYF.

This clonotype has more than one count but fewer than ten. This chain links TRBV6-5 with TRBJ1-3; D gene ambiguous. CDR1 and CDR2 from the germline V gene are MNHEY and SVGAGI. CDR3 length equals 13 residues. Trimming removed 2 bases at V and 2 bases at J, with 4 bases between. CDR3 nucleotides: TGTGCCAGCAGTTACACAGCTGGAAACACCATATATTTT. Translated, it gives CASSYTAGNTIYF.